The text below deals with one TCR beta chain. Its cognate antigen is unknown. Amplification used 60 Vbeta primers and 13 Jbeta primers. Original analysis: Later analysis identified tens of millions of unique TCR beta chains, about 12 million shared. Data came from immunoSEQ multiplex PCR; TCRdb stores just in-frame clones and leaves some out. The V and J calls and clone size were taken over from that table, and D and trimming were inferred from the DNA. The data contain roughly 130,000 clones, about 80% of them singletons. The V gene's germline CDR1 is SNHLY and CDR2 FYNNEI. The V end was cut by 5 bases, the J end by 1 base, with 12 bases between. The CDR3 spans 14 residues. This entry comes from a study of cytomegalovirus exposure and HLA in healthy donors. The study's findings and limits: Usually a TCR sequence was rare, but some public TCRs were found in many donors.

V gene TRBV2 combines with J gene TRBJ2-7; weak D call: TRBD1 (7 bases). What was sequenced was PBMCs. The TCR comes from a young man in good health and CMV-seronegative. Written as DNA, the CDR3 is TGTGCCAGCAGTTCGACAGGGAGGTCCTACGAGCAGTACTTC. Translated, it gives CASSSTGRSYEQYF.